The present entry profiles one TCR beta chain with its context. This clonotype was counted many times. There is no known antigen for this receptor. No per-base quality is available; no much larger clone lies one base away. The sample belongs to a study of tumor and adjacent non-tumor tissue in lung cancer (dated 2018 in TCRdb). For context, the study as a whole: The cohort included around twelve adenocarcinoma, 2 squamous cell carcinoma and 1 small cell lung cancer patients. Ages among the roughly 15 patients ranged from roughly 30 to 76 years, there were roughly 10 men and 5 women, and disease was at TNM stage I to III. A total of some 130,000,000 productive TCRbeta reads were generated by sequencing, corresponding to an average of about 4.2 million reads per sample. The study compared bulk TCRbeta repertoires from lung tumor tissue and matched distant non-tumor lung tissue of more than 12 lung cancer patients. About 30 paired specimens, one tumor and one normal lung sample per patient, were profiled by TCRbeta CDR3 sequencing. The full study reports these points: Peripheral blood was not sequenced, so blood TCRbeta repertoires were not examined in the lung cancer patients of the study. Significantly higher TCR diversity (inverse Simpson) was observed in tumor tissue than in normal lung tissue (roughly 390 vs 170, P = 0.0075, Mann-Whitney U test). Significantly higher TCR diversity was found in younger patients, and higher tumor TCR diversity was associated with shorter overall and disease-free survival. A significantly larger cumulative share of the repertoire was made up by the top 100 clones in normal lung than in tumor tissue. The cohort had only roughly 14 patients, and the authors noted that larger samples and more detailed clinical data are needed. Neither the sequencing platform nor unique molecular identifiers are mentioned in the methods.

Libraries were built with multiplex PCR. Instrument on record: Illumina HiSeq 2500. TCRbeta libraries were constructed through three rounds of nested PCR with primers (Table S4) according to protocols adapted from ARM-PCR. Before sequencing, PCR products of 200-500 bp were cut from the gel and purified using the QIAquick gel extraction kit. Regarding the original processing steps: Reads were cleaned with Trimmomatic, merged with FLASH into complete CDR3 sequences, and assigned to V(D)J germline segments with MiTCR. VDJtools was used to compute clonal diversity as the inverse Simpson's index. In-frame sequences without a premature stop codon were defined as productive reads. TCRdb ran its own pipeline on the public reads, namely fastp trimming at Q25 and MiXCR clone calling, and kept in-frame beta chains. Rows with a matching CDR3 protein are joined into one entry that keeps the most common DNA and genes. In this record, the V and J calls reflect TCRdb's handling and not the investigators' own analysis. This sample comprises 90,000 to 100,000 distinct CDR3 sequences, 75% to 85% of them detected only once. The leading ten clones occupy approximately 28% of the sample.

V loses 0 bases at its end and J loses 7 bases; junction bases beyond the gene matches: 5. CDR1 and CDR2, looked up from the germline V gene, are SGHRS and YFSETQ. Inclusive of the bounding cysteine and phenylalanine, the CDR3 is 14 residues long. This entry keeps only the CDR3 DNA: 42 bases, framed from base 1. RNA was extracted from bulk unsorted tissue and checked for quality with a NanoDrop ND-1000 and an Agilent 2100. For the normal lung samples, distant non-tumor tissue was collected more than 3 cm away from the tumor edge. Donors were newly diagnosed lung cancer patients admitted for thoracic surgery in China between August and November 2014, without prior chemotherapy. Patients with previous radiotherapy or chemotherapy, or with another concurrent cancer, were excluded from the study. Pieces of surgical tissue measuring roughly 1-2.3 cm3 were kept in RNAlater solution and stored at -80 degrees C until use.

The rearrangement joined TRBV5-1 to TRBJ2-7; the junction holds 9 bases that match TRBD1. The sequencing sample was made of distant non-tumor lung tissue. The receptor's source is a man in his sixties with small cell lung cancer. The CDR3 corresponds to CASSLDRGRREQYF. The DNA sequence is TGCGCCAGCAGCTTGGACAGGGGGCGAAGGGAGCAGTACTTC. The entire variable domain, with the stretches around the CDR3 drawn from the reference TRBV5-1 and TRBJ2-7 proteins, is KAGVTQTPRYLIKTRGQQVTLSCSPISGHRSVSWYQQTPGQGLQFLFEYFSETQRNKGNFPGRFSGRQFSNSRSEMNVSTLELGDSALYLCASSLDRGRREQYFGPGTRLTVT.